Sequencing of this T cell receptor (beta chain) was carried out in a study of blood T cell repertoires in COVID-19. The protocol was immunoSEQ multiplex PCR, while the TCRdb copy is restricted to in-frame clones and leaves out a portion. The repertoire holds about 31,000 clones, with roughly 92% as singletons. The CDR3 runs 14 residues. Trimming removed 4 bases at V and 2 bases at J, with 10 bases between. CDR1 is SGHRS, CDR2 YFSETQ, per germline. Sequencing used peripheral blood. The sequence derives from a man aged 60 to 69 with acute or convalescent COVID-19. This rearrangement joins TRBV5-1 to TRBJ2-1; tentative D call: TRBD1 (6 bases). The CDR3 DNA reads TGCGCCAGCAGCCAAGGACAGACCTACAATGAGCAGTTCTTC. Translation: CASSQGQTYNEQFF.